The TCR beta chain under discussion was sequenced for a study of cytomegalovirus exposure and HLA in healthy donors. Broader study findings: Some V segments, TRBV6-2 and TRBV6-3 among them, were indistinguishable and were therefore excluded. CMV serostatus was the only recorded immune exposure for donors. A likely sequencing artifact accounted for one observed cluster of highly shared sequence variants.

The CDR3 runs 12 residues. V lost 0 bases, J lost 5 bases, and 7 bases lay in between. CDR1 and CDR2 (germline): GTSNPN, SVGIG (reference sequence). PCR was performed using 60 Vbeta and 13 Jbeta primers. Only in-frame clones appear in the TCRdb table, and some are missing; sequencing was by immunoSEQ multiplex PCR. The table has 90,000 or so clones, over 55% seen once; the top ten hold 5.5% to 6.5%. In regard to this clone: Its antigen is currently unknown. The sample carries other DNA sequences with the same CDR3.

The donors comprised healthy bone marrow donors. Sequenced material: PBMCs. The receptor was isolated from a boy aged 5-17 years in good health and CMV-seropositive. The genes are TRBV30 and TRBJ1-1; D gene ambiguous. This chain's CDR3 is CAWSVRGTEAFF. DNA of the CDR3: TGTGCCTGGAGTGTTCGGGGAACTGAAGCTTTCTTT. Looking up the rest from reference TRBV30 and TRBJ1-1 gives the full variable domain: SQTIHQWPATLVQPVGSPLSLECTVEGTSNPNLYWYRQAAGRGLQLLFYSVGIGQISSEVPQNLSASRPQDRQFILSSKKLLLSDSGFYLCAWSVRGTEAFFGQGTRLTVV.